The 19 T cell receptor beta chains below were found in one sample sequenced in a study of Tregs in tolerant kidney transplant recipients. Clones were read by immunoSEQ multiplex PCR, and TCRdb kept only the in-frame ones, dropping some. This table has about 120,000 clones, 92% appearing once. The material sequenced was CD4+ T cells from blood. These receptors all come from a human donor in good health.

This chain links TRBV5-4 with TRBJ2-5, with a possible D match to TRBD1 (6 bases). This CDR3 has 16 amino acids. V lost 0 bases, J lost 1 base, and 13 bases lay in between. Germline-derived CDR1 and CDR2 are SGHNT and YYREEE (reference sequence). In nucleotides, the CDR3 is TGTGCCAGCAGCTTGGGACCCCGACAGGTCCAAGAGACCCAGTACTTC. Its protein is CASSLGPRQVQETQYF.

V and J are TRBV6-5 and TRBJ1-1; unclear D gene. CDR3 length: 13 amino acids. Trimming took off 4 bases at V and 5 bases at J, with 11 bases between the two ends. CDR1 is MNHEY, CDR2 SVGAGI, per germline. The CDR3 DNA follows: TGTGCCAGCAGTTCCACCCGAGGGACTGAAGCTTTCTTT. This encodes CASSSTRGTEAFF.

This sequence joins TRBV5-4 and TRBJ2-7, with TRBD1 matching 7 bases. CDR1 and CDR2 from the germline V gene are SGHNT and YYREEE (reference sequence). With V trimmed by 4 bases and J by 0 bases, 4 bases remained unmatched. The CDR3 runs 14 residues. In DNA form, the CDR3 reads TGTGCCAGCAGCACGGGACAGCTCTCCTACGAGCAGTACTTC. This codes for CASSTGQLSYEQYF.

The V gene is TRBV15, the J gene TRBJ2-7; weak D call: TRBD1 (5 bases). The CDR3 contains 13 residues. The V gene's germline CDR1 is LNHNV and CDR2 YYDKDF (reference sequence). V was pared by 1 base and J by 4 bases, with 8 bases between. The CDR3 loop is CATSRGTPYEQYF. The DNA of the CDR3 is TGTGCCACCAGCAGAGGGACACCTTACGAGCAGTACTTC.

This chain links TRBV11-1 with TRBJ1-4; possibly TRBD1 for D (6 bases). The germline V gene encodes CDR1 SGHAT and CDR2 FQDESV (reference sequence). This CDR3 is 13 amino acids long. V dropped 5 bases and J dropped 8 bases, with 12 bases sitting between them. The CDR3 here is CASSAGVREKLFF. CDR3 DNA: TGTGCCAGCAGCGCAGGGGTACGGGAAAAACTGTTTTTT.

This clone showed up just once. This chain connects TRBV18 to TRBJ2-7; no firm D call. CDR3 length equals 15 residues. Trimming removed 4 bases from V and 6 bases from J, with 19 bases in between. From germline, CDR1 is KGHSH and CDR2 LQKENI. The CDR3 loop reads CASSLDLMVRGEQYF. CDR3 DNA: TGTGCCAGCTCACTCGACCTGATGGTGAGAGGCGAGCAGTACTTC.

This clone was recorded only once. This chain connects TRBV9 to TRBJ1-2; 7 positions match TRBD1. CDR1 is SGDLS, CDR2 YYNGEE, per germline. This CDR3 is 15 amino acids long. Unmatched junction bases numbered 11, after V lost 4 bases and J lost 5 bases. The CDR3 DNA sequence: TGTGCCAGCAGCACACAGACAGGGCCCTTGTATGGCTACACCTTC. Protein sequence: CASSTQTGPLYGYTF.

This chain uses TRBV5-4 with TRBJ2-7, with a tentative D call TRBD2 (5 bases). Trimming removed 5 bases at V and 1 base at J, with 16 bases between. Germline V CDR1 and CDR2: SGHNT, YYREEE (reference sequence). This CDR3 has 15 amino acids. The CDR3 reads CASRPELVGSYEQYF. CDR3 bases: TGTGCCAGCAGACCCGAACTAGTGGGTTCCTACGAGCAGTACTTC.

V gene TRBV19 combines with J gene TRBJ2-7; D is perhaps TRBD1 or TRBD2 (5 bases each). Trimming pared 10 bases from V and 3 bases from J, leaving 13 bases between. The length of the CDR3 is 12 residues. Germline CDR1 and CDR2: LNHDA and SQIVND (reference sequence). CDR3 bases: TGTGCCACCCAACTAGGGGACTACGAGCAGTACTTC. Protein sequence: CATQLGDYEQYF.

The chain is built from TRBV27 and TRBJ2-5; D uncertain. This CDR3 spans 16 amino acids. Germline assignment: CDR1 MNHEY and CDR2 SMNVEV (reference sequence). Trimming took 2 bases from V and 0 from J, leaving 13 bases between them. This CDR3 is CASSLNFWPHQETQYF. The CDR3 region has the DNA TGTGCCAGCAGTTTAAATTTCTGGCCACACCAAGAGACCCAGTACTTC.

This rearrangement joins TRBV7-9 to TRBJ1-3; D may be TRBD1 (5 bases). The V gene's germline CDR1 is SEHNR and CDR2 FQNEAQ (reference sequence). Trimming stripped 1 base from V and 0 bases from J, with 10 bases between. CDR3 length: 16 residues. Written as DNA, the CDR3 is TGTGCCAGCAGCTTAGGACAGTCCTTCTCTGGAAACACCATATATTTT. Translated: CASSLGQSFSGNTIYF.

This chain uses TRBV4-1 with TRBJ2-5; D gene ambiguous. V lost 3 bases and J lost 0, with 8 bases in between. The CDR3 runs to 14 residues. Germline assignment: CDR1 MGHRA and CDR2 YSYEKL. The CDR3 reads CASSQPGYQETQYF. The CDR3 DNA reads as TGCGCCAGCAGCCAGCCCGGGTACCAAGAGACCCAGTACTTC.

The rearrangement uses TRBV4-1 and TRBJ1-1, with D possibly TRBD1 on 5 matching bases. Germline V gives CDR1 MGHRA, CDR2 YSYEKL. This CDR3 is 14 amino acids long. Deletions cut 1 base from V and 6 bases from J, with 12 bases between. The CDR3 reads CASSQGGWGAEAFF. DNA of the CDR3: TGCGCCAGCAGCCAAGGGGGCTGGGGCGCTGAAGCTTTCTTT.

The rearrangement links TRBV7-9 to TRBJ1-2; D may be TRBD1 (5 bases). The length of the CDR3 is 14 residues. V was cut by 1 base and J by 13 bases, with 19 bases left in between. Germline lookup yields CDR1 SEHNR and CDR2 FQNEAQ (reference sequence). The CDR3: CASSLGTKSRGCTF. In DNA, the CDR3 is TGTGCCAGCAGCTTAGGGACAAAGTCTCGCGGTTGCACCTTC.

V and J are TRBV6-1 and TRBJ1-1, with D perhaps matching TRBD1 (6 bases). This CDR3 region has 13 residues. Trimming removed 4 bases at V and 0 bases at J, with 6 bases between. Per germline, CDR1 MNHNS and CDR2 SASEGT. The CDR3 nucleotides read TGTGCCAGCAGTGGGACAGTGAACACTGAAGCTTTCTTT. This codes for CASSGTVNTEAFF.

This chain links TRBV10-1 with TRBJ2-1; TRBD2 might be the D (6 bases). With 8 bases removed from V and 4 bases from J, the gap between germline ends came to 12 bases. Per the germline V gene, CDR1 is WNHNN and CDR2 is SYGVQD (reference sequence). The CDR3 contains 13 residues. The CDR3 is CASARGAYNEQFF. The CDR3 region has the DNA TGCGCCAGCGCCCGCGGGGCGTACAATGAGCAGTTCTTC.

This chain joins TRBV5-1 and TRBJ1-1; weak D call: TRBD1 (6 bases). The CDR3 is made up of 14 amino acids. The V end lost 1 base, the J end lost 3 bases, and 10 bases lay between the germline ends. Germline loops: CDR1 SGHRS, CDR2 YFSETQ. This chain's CDR3 is CASSLTGTDTEAFF. The CDR3 DNA sequence: TGCGCCAGCAGCTTGACAGGGACGGACACTGAAGCTTTCTTT.

This chain connects TRBV2 to TRBJ1-1; 8 nucleotides line up with TRBD1. This CDR3 region has 15 residues. V lost 3 bases and J lost 4; bases outside the gene matches: 7. Germline CDR1 is SNHLY and CDR2 is FYNNEI. CDR3 amino acids: CASSDGRQGTTEAFF. CDR3 nucleotide sequence: TGTGCCAGCAGTGACGGGAGACAGGGGACCACTGAAGCTTTCTTT.

The chain is built from TRBV5-4 and TRBJ1-2; the D gene is possibly TRBD1 (6 bases). Germline loops: CDR1 SGHNT, CDR2 YYREEE (reference sequence). CDR3 length: 16 residues. V was trimmed by 0 bases and J by 4 bases, leaving 16 bases between them. The CDR3 coding sequence is TGTGCCAGCAGCTTGGGAGGTGCGGAGGGGGGCTATGGCTACACCTTC. Amino acid sequence: CASSLGGAEGGYGYTF.